This TCR beta chain was documented in a study of molecular identifiers for immune sequencing clone quantification. This CDR3 is 17 amino acids long. Germline CDR1 is LGHNA and CDR2 is YSLEER. Trimming cost V 0 bases and J 8 bases; bases outside gene matches: 13. MiXCR was run by TCRdb on the PCR reads, yielding one entry per CDR3 protein. The sample holds under 650,000 distinct CDR3 sequences; about 20% are singletons and the top ten take roughly 0.9%. The rearrangement uses TRBV4-3 and TRBJ2-1, with 7 bases that match TRBD2. The sequence came from a human donor in good health. Some libraries in this study had Jurkat cell RNA spiked in. Sequenced material: naive CD8+ T cells from blood, with Jurkat cell RNA spiked in. Subset of the sample: FACS-sorted CD8+CD4-CCR7+CD45RA+ naive T cells. In DNA, the CDR3 is TGCGCCAGCAGCCAAGATACGGGTCCCCGGGGGGTCGATGAGCAGTTCTTC. Amino acid sequence: CASSQDTGPRGVDEQFF.